This TCR beta chain was sequenced in a study of long-term antiretroviral therapy in people with HIV. Trimming took 3 bases from V and 5 from J, leaving 10 bases between them. The CDR3 runs to 13 residues. In germline, CDR1 is SGHVS, CDR2 FQNEAQ. Run at survey level, the immunoSEQ assay was version v3.0. Repertoires were generated with immunoSEQ multiplex PCR, while TCRdb's copy carries only in-frame clones and drops some. The table shows about 25,000 clones, with around 82% occurring only once. The chain is built from TRBV7-8 and TRBJ1-1; D ambiguous. This TCR came from a young man with HIV. The sample here was unsorted PBMCs, taken 3 years after starting antiretroviral therapy. CDR3 loop: CASSFYIGTEAFF. The CDR3 nucleotides read TGTGCCAGCAGCTTTTATATCGGGACTGAAGCTTTCTTT. Full variable domain (missing parts from reference TRBV7-8 and TRBJ1-1): GAGVSQSPRYKVAKRGQDVALRCDPISGHVSLFWYQQALGQGPEFLTYFQNEAQLDKSGLPSDRFFAERPEGSVSTLKIQRTQQEDSAVYLCASSFYIGTEAFFGQGTRLTVV.